This entry lists 18 T cell receptor beta chains sequenced from one sample in a study of cytomegalovirus exposure and HLA in healthy donors. Primers included in the PCR were 60 Vbeta and 13 Jbeta primers. TCRdb keeps only in-frame clones here, not all; method: immunoSEQ multiplex PCR. Of about 110,000 clones listed, approximately 80% are singletons. The sample was PBMCs. Receptors originate from a human donor in good health.

This chain's CDR3 is CSAGQDPYEQYF. The CDR3 coding sequence is TGCAGCGCGGGACAGGATCCCTACGAGCAGTACTTC. This chain links TRBV29-1 with TRBJ2-7; 8 bases are shared with TRBD1. The J segment lost 2 bases and the V segment lost 7 bases, leaving 4 bases of the junction unmatched. Germline values: CDR1 SQVTM, CDR2 ANQGSEA. The CDR3 has 12 residues.

This clone was detected a few times. The chain is built from TRBV2 and TRBJ2-7; possible D gene TRBD1, 7 bases. Trimming cost V 6 bases and J 0 bases, with 15 bases left between them. This CDR3 is built from 15 residues. Germline CDR1 SNHLY, CDR2 FYNNEI. The CDR3 reads CASSAWRDSSYEQYF. The CDR3 coding sequence is TGTGCCAGCAGCGCCTGGCGGGACAGCTCCTACGAGCAGTACTTC.

The CDR3 loop is CASSPRDSGYGVNTEAFF. As DNA, the CDR3 is TGCGCCAGCAGCCCTAGGGACAGCGGGTATGGTGTGAACACTGAAGCTTTCTTT. This chain links TRBV5-1 with TRBJ1-1; 7 bases align to TRBD1. The J segment lost 0 bases and the V segment lost 4 bases, leaving 15 bases of the junction unmatched. The CDR3 covers 18 residues. Germline assignment: CDR1 SGHRS and CDR2 YFSETQ.

The chain carries TRBV18 and TRBJ2-1; 9 bases map to TRBD2. Germline loops: CDR1 KGHSH, CDR2 LQKENI. V lost 0 bases to trimming and J lost 4 bases; unmatched junction nucleotides: 4. The length of the CDR3 is 16 residues. CDR3 amino acids: CASSPPGLALYNEQFF. DNA for the CDR3: TGTGCCAGCTCACCACCGGGACTAGCCCTTTACAATGAGCAGTTCTTC.

The CDR3 sequence: CASRLASGSSYNEQFF. The CDR3 coding sequence is TGCGCCAGCAGGCTTGCCAGCGGGAGCTCCTACAATGAGCAGTTCTTC. V and J are TRBV5-1 and TRBJ2-1, with 8 bases matching TRBD2. This CDR3 has 16 residues. The germline gives CDR1 SGHRS, CDR2 YFSETQ. With 5 bases clipped from V and 0 bases from J, the junction kept 7 bases outside the gene matches.

V and J are TRBV4-2 and TRBJ2-7, with TRBD2 matching 10 bases. The CDR3 length is 16 residues. Germline V gene data show CDR1 as LGHNA and CDR2 as YNFKEQ. The V gene end was trimmed by 3 bases and the J gene end by 5 bases; junction bases not matched to a gene: 10. The chain's CDR3 is CASSQASGSTQHEQYF. The CDR3 bases are TGTGCCAGCAGCCAGGCTAGCGGGAGTACACAGCACGAGCAGTACTTC.

The table lists this clone with a few counts. The J gene is TRBJ2-2, the V gene TRBV2; 9 bases line up with TRBD1. The CDR3 runs 15 residues. Germline V gene sequence: CDR1 SNHLY, CDR2 FYNNEI. With V trimmed by 6 bases and J by 0 bases, 2 bases remained unmatched. The CDR3 region has the DNA TGTGCCAGCAGCGGACAGGGGTCGAACACCGGGGAGCTGTTTTTT. Translating gives CASSGQGSNTGELFF.

The chain combines TRBV10-3 with TRBJ2-1; TRBD2 matches 13 bases. CDR1 is ENHRY and CDR2 is SYGVKD in the germline V gene. Trimming removed 3 bases from V and 7 bases from J; junction bases left unmatched: 6. The CDR3 totals 16 residues. CDR3 coding DNA: TGTGCCATCAGTGATCCGGGACTAGCGGGACCAAATGAGCAGTTCTTC. As protein: CAISDPGLAGPNEQFF.

In the case of this clone: Distinct nucleotide sequences in the sample also encode this CDR3. V usage is TRBV11-2 and J usage is TRBJ2-7, with a tentative D call TRBD2 (6 bases). Per the germline V gene, CDR1 is SGHAT and CDR2 is FQNNGV. V was cut by 5 bases and J by 0 bases, with 11 bases left in between. The CDR3 has 14 amino acids. CDR3 in DNA: TGTGCCAGCAGCCAGGGACTGATCTCCTACGAGCAGTACTTC. This translates into CASSQGLISYEQYF.

The J gene is TRBJ1-5, the V gene TRBV6-5; D is ambiguous. The V gene's germline CDR1 is MNHEY and CDR2 SVGAGI. The CDR3 loop spans 14 amino acids. Trimming removed 6 bases from V and 5 bases from J, with 14 bases in between. The CDR3: CASSGLPRDQPQHF. CDR3 nucleotides: TGTGCCAGCAGCGGACTCCCGCGGGATCAGCCCCAGCATTTT.

The J gene is TRBJ1-1, the V gene TRBV10-3; TRBD1 matches at 7 bases. The J segment lost 4 bases and the V segment lost 11 bases, leaving 13 bases of the junction unmatched. CDR3 length: 14 residues. CDR1 and CDR2 (germline): ENHRY, SYGVKD. The CDR3 loop reads CAARDSPMGTEAFF. DNA of the CDR3: TGTGCCGCCCGGGACAGCCCTATGGGCACTGAAGCTTTCTTT.

This clone was detected a few times. The V gene is TRBV6-6, the J gene TRBJ1-3, with a weak D call TRBD1 (5 bases). Looked up from germline, CDR1 is MNHNY and CDR2 is SVGAGI (reference sequence). Trimming shortened V by 5 bases and J by 4 bases, and 12 bases separated the two germline ends. This CDR3 has 14 amino acids. CDR3 loop: CASSPYRGGNTIYF. Here the CDR3 DNA reads TGTGCCAGCAGTCCCTATAGGGGCGGAAACACCATATATTTT.

This sequence joins TRBV25-1 and TRBJ2-1, with 9 bases that match TRBD2. The CDR3 consists of 17 residues. The ends lost 3 bases at V and 2 bases at J; junction bases unmatched: 8. Looked up from germline, CDR1 is MGHDK and CDR2 is SYGVNS. The CDR3 region has the DNA TGTGCCAGCAGTGACCTTAGCGGGAGTGGCCCCTACAATGAGCAGTTCTTC. Encoded protein: CASSDLSGSGPYNEQFF. The full variable domain, in which reference TRBV25-1 and TRBJ2-1 provide the parts outside the CDR3, is EADIYQTPRYLVIGTGKKITLECSQTMGHDKMYWYQQDPGMELHLIHYSYGVNSTEKGDLSSESTVSRIRTEHFPLTLESARPSHTSQYLCASSDLSGSGPYNEQFFGPGTRLTVL.

In this sample, this clone turned up a few times. V usage is TRBV4-1 and J usage is TRBJ1-3; D gene uncertain. This CDR3 spans 17 amino acids. The germline V gene encodes CDR1 MGHRA and CDR2 YSYEKL. V shed 1 base and J shed 4 bases, with 17 bases lying between them. The CDR3 spells CASSQVMSQTAGNTIYF. The DNA for the CDR3 is TGCGCCAGCAGCCAAGTTATGAGTCAAACTGCGGGAAACACCATATATTTT.

V and J are TRBV27 and TRBJ1-2; 12 bases line up with TRBD1. V trimming: 5 bases; J trimming: 14 bases; junction bases outside the gene matches: 6. The CDR3 extends over 12 amino acids. Germline V gives CDR1 MNHEY, CDR2 SMNVEV (reference sequence). CDR3 sequence reads: CASSLGQGASTF. Here the CDR3 DNA reads TGTGCCAGCAGTCTGGGACAGGGGGCTAGTACCTTC.

The V call is TRBV7-2, the J call TRBJ1-5; 8 bases match TRBD1. Germline assignment: CDR1 SGHTA and CDR2 FQGNSA. The ends lost 4 bases at V and 5 bases at J; junction bases unmatched: 19. CDR3 length equals 19 residues. The CDR3 is CASSYMPGQAIGLHQPQHF. The CDR3, as DNA: TGTGCCAGCAGCTACATGCCGGGACAGGCAATAGGGCTCCATCAGCCCCAGCATTTT. Full variable domain (remainder filled in from reference TRBV7-2 and TRBJ1-5): GAGVSQSPSNKVTEKGKDVELRCDPISGHTALYWYRQSLGQGLEFLIYFQGNSAPDKSGLPSDRFSAERTGGSVSTLTIQRTQQEDSAVYLCASSYMPGQAIGLHQPQHFGDGTRLSIL.

The V and J genes are TRBV2 and TRBJ2-3, with D tentatively TRBD2 (5 bases). Trimming removed 4 bases at V and 9 bases at J, with 17 bases between. Per germline, CDR1 SNHLY and CDR2 FYNNEI. The CDR3 has 14 amino acids. DNA of the CDR3: TGTGCCAGCAGTGTCGATAGCGCTCCCTCAACGCAGTATTTT. Translated, it gives CASSVDSAPSTQYF.

The V gene is TRBV6-1, the J gene TRBJ1-2; D unclear. The V end lost 3 bases, the J end lost 4 bases, and 9 bases lay between the germline ends. This CDR3 spans 13 amino acids. Germline assignment: CDR1 MNHNS and CDR2 SASEGT. This chain's CDR3 is CASSDGESYGYTF. The CDR3 bases are TGTGCCAGCAGTGACGGGGAGAGCTATGGCTACACCTTC.